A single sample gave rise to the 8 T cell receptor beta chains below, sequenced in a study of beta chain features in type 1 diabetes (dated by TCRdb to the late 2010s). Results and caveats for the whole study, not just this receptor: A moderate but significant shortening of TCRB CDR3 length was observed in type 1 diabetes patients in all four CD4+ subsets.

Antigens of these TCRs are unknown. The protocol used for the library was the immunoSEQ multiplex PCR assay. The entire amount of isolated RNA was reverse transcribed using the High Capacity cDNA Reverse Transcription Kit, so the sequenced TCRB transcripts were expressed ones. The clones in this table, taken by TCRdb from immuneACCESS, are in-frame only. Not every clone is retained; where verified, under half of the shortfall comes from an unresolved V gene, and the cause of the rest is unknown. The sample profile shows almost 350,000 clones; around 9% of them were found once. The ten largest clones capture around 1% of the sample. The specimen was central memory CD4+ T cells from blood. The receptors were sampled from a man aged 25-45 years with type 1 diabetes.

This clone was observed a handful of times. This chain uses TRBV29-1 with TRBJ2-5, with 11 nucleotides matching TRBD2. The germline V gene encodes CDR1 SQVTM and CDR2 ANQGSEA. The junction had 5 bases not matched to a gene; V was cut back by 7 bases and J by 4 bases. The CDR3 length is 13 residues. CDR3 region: CSGSGGAGETQYF. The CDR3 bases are TGCAGCGGTAGCGGGGGGGCCGGAGAGACCCAGTACTTC.

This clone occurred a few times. This CDR3 reads CASSLGSAGGLTDTQYF. DNA of the CDR3: TGCGCCAGCAGCTTGGGTTCAGCGGGGGGCCTCACAGATACGCAGTATTTT. The V and J genes are TRBV5-1 and TRBJ2-3; 9 bases are a match to TRBD2. V shed 0 bases and J 2 bases; nucleotides not matched to a gene: 7. From germline, CDR1 is SGHRS and CDR2 YFSETQ. The CDR3 extends over 17 amino acids.

CDR3 bases: TGTGCCTGGACAGGTTCAGGGAGGCTGAGTAATTCACCCCTCCACTTT. Protein sequence: CAWTGSGRLSNSPLHF. The chain joins TRBV30 to TRBJ1-6; D is perhaps TRBD1 (5 bases). V lost 4 bases, J lost 6 bases, and 19 bases lay in between. CDR1 and CDR2 (germline): GTSNPN, SVGIG (reference sequence). The CDR3 has 16 amino acids.

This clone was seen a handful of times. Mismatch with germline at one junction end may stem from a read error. CDR3 coding DNA: TGTGCCAGCAGCCAAGATCTAAGGGGCCCCTACGATGAGCAGTTCTTC. Translation: CASSQDLRGPYDEQFF. This sequence joins TRBV14 and TRBJ2-1; D perhaps matches TRBD1 (5 bases). The germline CDR1 and CDR2 sequences are SGHDN and FVKESK. This CDR3 has 16 residues. The full variable domain, completed using reference TRBV14 and TRBJ2-1, is EAGVTQFPSHSVIEKGQTVTLRCDPISGHDNLYWYRRVMGKEIKFLLHFVKESKQDESGMPNNRFLAERTGGTYSTLKVQPAELEDSGVYFCASSQDLRGPYDEQFFGPGTRLTVL.

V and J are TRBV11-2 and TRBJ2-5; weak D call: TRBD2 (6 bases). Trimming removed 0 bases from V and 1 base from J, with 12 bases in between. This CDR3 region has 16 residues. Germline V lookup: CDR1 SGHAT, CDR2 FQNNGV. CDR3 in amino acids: CASSLELARAQETQYF. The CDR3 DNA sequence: TGTGCCAGCAGCTTAGAGCTAGCGCGGGCCCAAGAGACCCAGTACTTC. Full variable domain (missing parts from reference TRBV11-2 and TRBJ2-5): EAGVAQSPRYKIIEKRQSVAFWCNPISGHATLYWYQQILGQGPKLLIQFQNNGVVDDSQLPKDRFSAERLKGVDSTLKIQPAKLEDSAVYLCASSLELARAQETQYFGPGTRLLVL.

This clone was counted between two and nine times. The chain's CDR3 is CASSLGQDMNTEAFF. The DNA for the CDR3 is TGTGCCAGCAGCTTAGGGCAGGACATGAACACTGAAGCTTTCTTT. The chain joins TRBV5-6 to TRBJ1-1; tentative D call: TRBD1 (5 bases). Germline CDR1 SGHDT, CDR2 YYEEEE. V lost 2 bases to trimming and J lost 0 bases, with 11 bases between them. The CDR3 extends over 15 amino acids.

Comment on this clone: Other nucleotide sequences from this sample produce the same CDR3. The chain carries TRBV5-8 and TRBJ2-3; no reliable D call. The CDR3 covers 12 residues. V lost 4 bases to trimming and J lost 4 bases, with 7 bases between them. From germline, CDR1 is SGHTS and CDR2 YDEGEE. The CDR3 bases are TGTGCCAGCAGCCTCCGGGCAGATACGCAGTATTTT. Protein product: CASSLRADTQYF.

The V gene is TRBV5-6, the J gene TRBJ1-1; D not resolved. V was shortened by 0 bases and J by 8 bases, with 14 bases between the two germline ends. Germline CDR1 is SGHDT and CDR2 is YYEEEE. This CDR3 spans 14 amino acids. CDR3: CASSLGWRSLEAFF. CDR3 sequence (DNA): TGTGCCAGCAGCTTGGGGTGGAGATCTTTAGAAGCTTTCTTT.